One and the same sample provided the 30 T cell receptor beta chains below, sequenced in a study of post-analysis software for immune sequencing data. Included in the TCR beta cDNA libraries were unique molecular identifiers. MiXCR, run by TCRdb on the PCR reads, gives a single entry per CDR3 protein. The data show hundreds of thousands of distinct CDR3 sequences, around 60% seen once. The antigens for these receptors are not known. Regarding the study as a whole: When patients were compared with controls, 4 or 5 TRBV segments were more frequent, TRBV5-6, TRBV5-1 and TRBV20-1 among them.

Sequencing was performed on blood. The receptors were sampled from a girl aged 2 to 9 with multiple sclerosis.

The J gene is TRBJ2-2, the V gene TRBV3-1, with D uncertain. The V end was cut by 3 bases, the J end by 3 bases, with 2 bases between. This CDR3 is 12 amino acids long. Germline values: CDR1 LGHDT, CDR2 YNNKEL (reference sequence). CDR3 residues: CASSHDTGELFF. The CDR3 DNA reads as TGTGCCAGCAGCCACGACACCGGGGAGCTGTTTTTT.

This clonotype showed up just a few times. The V and J genes are TRBV20-1 and TRBJ1-2, with D perhaps TRBD1 (5 bases). The CDR3 runs 13 residues. Trimming shortened V by 6 bases and J by 8 bases, and 19 bases separated the two germline ends. Per the germline V gene, CDR1 is DFQATT and CDR2 is SNEGSKA (reference sequence). CDR3 nucleotides: TGCAGTGCCGGGAGGGGCCCTTTAGAAGGCTACACCTTC. Protein product: CSAGRGPLEGYTF.

The chain uses TRBV11-1 and TRBJ1-4, with a possible D match to TRBD1 (5 bases). Germline CDR1 reads SGHAT; CDR2 reads FQDESV (reference sequence). The CDR3 totals 14 residues. The V and J ends lost 6 bases and 8 bases respectively, with 16 bases between them. The chain's CDR3 is CASRSGTLEEKLFF. The CDR3 coding sequence is TGTGCCAGCAGATCCGGGACCCTGGAAGAAAAACTGTTTTTT.

This clonotype was seen once. The chain combines TRBV7-9 with TRBJ1-5; D is ambiguous. The CDR3 runs to 14 residues. V shed 4 bases and J shed 6 bases, with 13 bases lying between them. Germline V gene data show CDR1 as SEHNR and CDR2 as FQNEAQ (reference sequence). The CDR3 loop reads CASSSAAGSQPQHF. In DNA form, the CDR3 reads TGTGCCAGCAGCTCCGCGGCGGGTTCTCAGCCCCAGCATTTT.

V is TRBV5-1 and J is TRBJ1-1, with a weak D call TRBD1 (5 bases). Trimming took 0 bases from V and 4 from J, leaving 13 bases between them. The CDR3 consists of 15 residues. Germline V gene lookup returns CDR1 SGHRS and CDR2 YFSETQ. The CDR3 DNA reads as TGCGCCAGCAGCTTGGCCGGGGGTGGAAGCACTGAAGCTTTCTTT. This gives the protein CASSLAGGGSTEAFF.

The chain links TRBV18 to TRBJ2-7, with 7 bases that match TRBD1. The CDR3 is 14 amino acids. V shed 6 bases and J 5 bases; nucleotides not matched to a gene: 10. Germline V lookup: CDR1 KGHSH, CDR2 LQKENI. The CDR3 here is CASSHDRVINEQYF. The CDR3 DNA is TGTGCCAGCTCGCACGACAGGGTTATCAACGAGCAGTACTTC.

As regards this clonotype: At one of its ends the junction is not consistent with the germline gene, which may arise from a read error. This rearrangement joins TRBV4-3 to TRBJ2-5; TRBD1 is a possible D gene (6 bases). CDR3 length: 15 residues. Germline CDR1 reads LGHNA; CDR2 reads YSLEER. The CDR3 region has the DNA TGCGCCAGCGGCCAAGAGAACAGGGAGAAAGAGACCCAGTACTTC. Translated: CASGQENREKETQYF.

The gene calls are TRBV12-3 or TRBV12-4 and TRBJ1-2; a possible D gene is TRBD1 (6 bases). V was clipped by 1 base and J by 3 bases, with 21 bases between them. The CDR3 extends over 18 amino acids. CDR3 nucleotide sequence: TGTGCCAGCAGTTTAGAACTACAGGACAGCGCCGCTTACTATGGCTACACCTTC. Encoded protein: CASSLELQDSAAYYGYTF.

This clonotype was recorded a few times. The chain is built from TRBV9 and TRBJ2-5; 7 positions agree with TRBD2. The V gene end was trimmed by 4 bases and the J gene end by 2 bases; junction bases not matched to a gene: 8. Germline assignment: CDR1 SGDLS and CDR2 YYNGEE. The CDR3 is 15 residues long. The CDR3 is CASSLLGGFQETQYF. DNA for the CDR3: TGTGCCAGCAGCCTCTTGGGGGGGTTTCAAGAGACCCAGTACTTC.

The chain is built from TRBV3-1 and TRBJ2-1, with 7 bases aligning to TRBD2. From germline, CDR1 is LGHDT and CDR2 YNNKEL (reference sequence). The CDR3 is 12 residues long. With V trimmed by 8 bases and J by 6 bases, 4 bases remained unmatched. The CDR3 sequence is CASFGGGNEQFF. The CDR3 coding sequence is TGTGCCAGCTTTGGGGGGGGCAATGAGCAGTTCTTC.

The chain couples TRBV14 to TRBJ1-2, with D possibly matching TRBD1 (5 bases). V was trimmed by 2 bases and J by 5 bases, leaving 21 bases between them. This CDR3 comprises 17 residues. Germline V gives CDR1 SGHDN, CDR2 FVKESK. The DNA for the CDR3 is TGTGCCAGCAGCCAAACCCCCGGGACGGTGTATAATTATGGCTACACCTTC. It encodes CASSQTPGTVYNYGYTF.

The chain is built from TRBV20-1 and TRBJ2-5; D is ambiguous. Trimming shortened V by 6 bases and J by 5 bases, and 22 bases separated the two germline ends. This CDR3 is 15 amino acids long. CDR1 and CDR2 (germline): DFQATT, SNEGSKA (reference sequence). CDR3 region: CSASASTARMETQYF. As DNA, the CDR3 is TGCAGTGCCTCCGCGTCAACGGCGCGCATGGAGACCCAGTACTTC.

The rearrangement joins TRBV5-1 to TRBJ2-3; TRBD2 matches at 11 bases. Per germline, CDR1 SGHRS and CDR2 YFSETQ. V lost 2 bases to trimming and J lost 5 bases; unmatched junction nucleotides: 7. The CDR3 runs to 16 residues. In nucleotides, the CDR3 is TGCGCCAGCAGCTTAGAACTAGCGGGAGCGGGAGATACGCAGTATTTT. This codes for CASSLELAGAGDTQYF.

The chain employs TRBV20-1 and TRBJ2-5; 7 nucleotides match TRBD2. Germline trimming cut 3 bases from V and 2 bases from J; bases unmatched to any gene: 12. This CDR3 comprises 16 residues. Germline V gives CDR1 DFQATT, CDR2 SNEGSKA (reference sequence). CDR3 DNA sequence: TGCAGTGCTAGTTCTCCTAGCGGTTTTCTGCAAGAGACCCAGTACTTC. Protein sequence: CSASSPSGFLQETQYF.

V usage is TRBV20-1 and J usage is TRBJ2-3; 14 positions match TRBD2. V shed 3 bases and J 4 bases; nucleotides not matched to a gene: 6. The V gene's germline CDR1 is DFQATT and CDR2 SNEGSKA (reference sequence). This CDR3 is 16 amino acids long. The DNA for the CDR3 is TGCAGTGCTAGGGAAGGGGGACTAGCGGGAGCAGATACGCAGTATTTT. Its translation is CSAREGGLAGADTQYF.

This chain links TRBV7-9 with TRBJ1-1; D is unresolved. With 2 bases removed from V and 3 bases from J, the gap between germline ends came to 10 bases. CDR1 is SEHNR, CDR2 FQNEAQ, per germline (reference sequence). The CDR3 is made up of 14 amino acids. The CDR3 DNA sequence: TGTGCCAGCAGCTTAATGGGGTCCGACACTGAAGCTTTCTTT. Protein product: CASSLMGSDTEAFF.

The V and J genes are TRBV20-1 and TRBJ2-5; D is uncertain. Trimming cost V 2 bases and J 1 base, with 11 bases left between them. Per germline, CDR1 DFQATT and CDR2 SNEGSKA (reference sequence). The CDR3 extends over 14 amino acids. The CDR3: CSARLAHLQETQYF. The CDR3 nucleotides are TGCAGTGCTAGATTGGCCCACCTCCAAGAGACCCAGTACTTC.

The chain joins TRBV7-2 to TRBJ1-2; D might be TRBD1 (5 bases). CDR1 and CDR2 (germline): SGHTA, FQGNSA. Trimming pared 0 bases from V and 6 bases from J, leaving 14 bases between. The CDR3 contains 15 residues. The chain's CDR3 is CASSLAEPREDGYTF. CDR3 sequence (DNA): TGTGCCAGCAGCTTAGCTGAGCCCAGGGAAGATGGCTACACCTTC.

The V gene is TRBV29-1, the J gene TRBJ2-7; tentatively, D is TRBD1 (6 bases). Germline assignment: CDR1 SQVTM and CDR2 ANQGSEA. CDR3 length equals 14 residues. The V gene lost 7 bases and the J gene lost 1 base, with 17 bases spanning the gap. CDR3 sequence (DNA): TGCAGCGCCTCACAGGGTTACTTGTCCTACGAGCAGTACTTC. Residues: CSASQGYLSYEQYF.

V usage is TRBV10-3 and J usage is TRBJ2-3; TRBD1 agrees at 7 bases. Germline CDR1 reads ENHRY; CDR2 reads SYGVKD. The CDR3 extends over 14 amino acids. J lost 4 bases, V lost 9 bases, and 10 bases had no gene match. CDR3 region: CAIRKGALADTQYF. The DNA for the CDR3 is TGTGCCATACGGAAGGGGGCTTTGGCAGATACGCAGTATTTT.

This chain uses TRBV15 with TRBJ1-5, with a tentative D call TRBD1 (6 bases). Germline assignment: CDR1 LNHNV and CDR2 YYDKDF (reference sequence). With 5 bases removed from V and 4 bases from J, the gap between germline ends came to 12 bases. The CDR3 spans 14 residues. CDR3 in amino acids: CATSRGTKNQPQHF. The CDR3 nucleotides are TGTGCCACCAGCCGTGGGACAAAAAATCAGCCCCAGCATTTT.

This chain links TRBV29-1 with TRBJ2-5; D may be TRBD1 (5 bases). The CDR3 totals 14 residues. Germline assignment: CDR1 SQVTM and CDR2 ANQGSEA. V was pared by 1 base and J by 1 base, with 10 bases between. CDR3 sequence: CSVEGQMIQETQYF. CDR3 bases: TGCAGCGTTGAAGGACAGATGATCCAAGAGACCCAGTACTTC.

This clonotype was counted between two and nine times. This rearrangement joins TRBV3-1 to TRBJ2-7, with 7 bases matching TRBD2. The CDR3 sequence is 18 residues long. Germline loops: CDR1 LGHDT, CDR2 YNNKEL (reference sequence). Germline trimming cut 0 bases from V and 0 bases from J; bases unmatched to any gene: 11. The CDR3 nucleotides are TGTGCCAGCAGCCAAGAGACTAGCAGACTAACAAGCTCCTACGAGCAGTACTTC. It encodes CASSQETSRLTSSYEQYF.

The chain carries TRBV5-4 and TRBJ2-1; D may be TRBD2 (5 bases). The germline gives CDR1 SGHNT, CDR2 YYREEE (reference sequence). V lost 1 base to trimming and J lost 8 bases, with 7 bases between them. This CDR3 contains 12 residues. The CDR3 protein is CASSLRDDEQFF. The CDR3 bases are TGTGCCAGCAGCTTGCGGGATGATGAGCAGTTCTTC.

The CDR3 region is CASGSPPGGYTF. CDR3 nucleotide sequence: TGTGCTAGTGGTTCCCCACCTGGCGGCTACACCTTC. The chain uses TRBV12-5 and TRBJ1-2; D not resolved. In germline, CDR1 is LGHNT, CDR2 FRNRAP. The CDR3 spans 12 residues. The V and J ends lost 4 bases and 8 bases respectively, with 11 bases between them.

The CDR3 sequence: CASSLGTGMGERETYEQFF. CDR3 DNA: TGTGCCAGCAGCTTAGGGACAGGGATGGGGGAGCGGGAGACGTATGAGCAGTTCTTC. The gene calls are TRBV11-2 and TRBJ2-1; D is possibly TRBD1 or TRBD2 (8 bases each). The CDR3 spans 19 residues. The germline V and J ends were trimmed by 1 base and 8 bases, with 27 bases remaining between them. Germline lookup yields CDR1 SGHAT and CDR2 FQNNGV. The full variable domain, its missing parts supplied by reference TRBV11-2 and TRBJ2-1, is EAGVAQSPRYKIIEKRQSVAFWCNPISGHATLYWYQQILGQGPKLLIQFQNNGVVDDSQLPKDRFSAERLKGVDSTLKIQPAKLEDSAVYLCASSLGTGMGERETYEQFFGPGTRLTVL.

The DNA for the CDR3 is TGCAGCGTTGAAGAGGGGCAGGGTGGCTATGGCTACACCTTC. Protein product: CSVEEGQGGYGYTF. The V and J genes are TRBV29-1 and TRBJ1-2; possible D gene TRBD1, 5 bases. V lost 0 bases and J lost 4, with 12 bases in between. CDR1 and CDR2 (germline): SQVTM, ANQGSEA. The CDR3 runs to 14 residues.

A word on this clonotype: A much larger clone differs by one base, so this may be a read error. The rearrangement uses TRBV12-3 or TRBV12-4 and TRBJ2-3, with a tentative D call TRBD2 (6 bases). V was cut by 5 bases and J by 4 bases, with 13 bases left in between. This CDR3 comprises 14 residues. CDR3 sequence: CASSPGGSADTQYF. The CDR3 region has the DNA TGTGCCAGCAGTCCCGGGGGTAGCGCAGATACGCAGTATTTT.

The chain combines TRBV12-3 or TRBV12-4 with TRBJ2-1, with 11 positions matching TRBD2. With 6 bases clipped from V and 9 bases from J, the junction kept 10 bases outside the gene matches. The CDR3 is 15 residues long. Here the CDR3 reads CASRYTSGSRGEQFF. CDR3 bases: TGTGCCAGCAGATATACTAGCGGGAGTCGAGGTGAGCAGTTCTTC.

This clonotype turned up a few times. The J gene is TRBJ2-1, the V gene TRBV6-5; D unresolved. V was shortened by 6 bases and J by 7 bases, with 13 bases between the two germline ends. The germline V gene encodes CDR1 MNHEY and CDR2 SVGAGI. This CDR3 has 13 residues. The CDR3 DNA reads TGTGCCAGCAGAGGAGCATATTATAATGAGCAGTTCTTC. Encoded protein: CASRGAYYNEQFF.